This TCR beta chain was retrieved from a study of OX40 agonist ivuxolimab in advanced cancers. Findings and limits, study-wide: Average numbers of expanded clones were greater in CD8+ T cells than in CD4+.

The repertoire was sequenced with immunoSEQ multiplex PCR; TCRdb's copy has only in-frame clones and lacks some. The sample holds 91,000 or so clones; 85% to 90% are singletons and the top ten take around 1.8%. Concerning this clone: Antigen specificity is unknown.

Specimen: CD4+ or CD8+ T cells sorted from blood, collected in a trial of the OX40 agonist ivuxolimab. The origin of this receptor is an adult with an advanced solid tumor such as melanoma, head and neck, liver or kidney cancer.

CDR3 nucleotide sequence: TGCGCCAGCAGCTTGGGGCAGGGGGCGCGACAGGGCTACACCTTC. Amino acid sequence: CASSLGQGARQGYTF. The chain couples TRBV5-1 to TRBJ1-2; 8 positions agree with TRBD1. The CDR3 spans 15 residues. V gave up 0 bases and J gave up 8 bases; unmatched junction bases: 9. Per germline, CDR1 SGHRS and CDR2 YFSETQ.